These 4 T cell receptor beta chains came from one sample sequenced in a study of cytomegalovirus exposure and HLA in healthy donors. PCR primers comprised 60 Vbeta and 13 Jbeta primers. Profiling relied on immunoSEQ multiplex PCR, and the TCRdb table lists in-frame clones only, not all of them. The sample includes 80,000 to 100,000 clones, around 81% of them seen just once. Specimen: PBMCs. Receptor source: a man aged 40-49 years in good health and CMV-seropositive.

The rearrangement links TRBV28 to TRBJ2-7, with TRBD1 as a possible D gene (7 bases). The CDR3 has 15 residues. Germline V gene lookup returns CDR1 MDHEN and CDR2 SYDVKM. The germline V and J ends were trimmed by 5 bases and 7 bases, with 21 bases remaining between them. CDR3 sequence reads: CASSKGVGGAGEQYF. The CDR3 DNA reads TGTGCCAGCAGTAAGGGGGTAGGGGGCGCGGGGGAGCAGTACTTC. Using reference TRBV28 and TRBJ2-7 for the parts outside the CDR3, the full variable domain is DVKVTQSSRYLVKRTGEKVFLECVQDMDHENMFWYRQDPGLGLRLIYFSYDVKMKEKGDIPEGYSVSREKKERFSLILESASTNQTSMYLCASSKGVGGAGEQYFGPGTRLTVT.

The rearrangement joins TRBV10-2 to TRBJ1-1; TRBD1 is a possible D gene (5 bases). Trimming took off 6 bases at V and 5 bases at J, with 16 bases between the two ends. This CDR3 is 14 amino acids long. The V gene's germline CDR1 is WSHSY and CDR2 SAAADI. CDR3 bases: TGCGCCAGCAGAGAGGGGAGCGGTTCGACTGAAGCTTTCTTT. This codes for CASREGSGSTEAFF.

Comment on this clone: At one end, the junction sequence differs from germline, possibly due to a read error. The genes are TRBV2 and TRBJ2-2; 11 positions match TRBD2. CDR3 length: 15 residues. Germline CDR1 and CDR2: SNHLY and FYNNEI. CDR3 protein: CASRLAGVGPGELVF. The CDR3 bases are TGTGCCAGCAGACTAGCGGGAGTCGGCCCCGGGGAGCTGGTTTTT.

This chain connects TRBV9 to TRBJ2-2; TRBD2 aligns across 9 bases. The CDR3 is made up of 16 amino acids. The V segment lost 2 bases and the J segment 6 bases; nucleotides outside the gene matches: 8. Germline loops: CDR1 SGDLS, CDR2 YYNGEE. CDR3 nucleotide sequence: TGTGCCAGCAGCGTTAGCGGGAGCCGGCCACCCGGGGAGCTGTTTTTT. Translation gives CASSVSGSRPPGELFF.